A selection of T cell receptor beta chains follows, all from one sample in a study of T cell responses to AZD1222 COVID-19 vaccine. Only in-frame clones appear in the TCRdb table, and some are missing; sequencing was by immunoSEQ multiplex PCR. This sample carries 90,000 to 120,000 clones, 91% of them seen once, and the ten largest clones take roughly a fifth. This material consisted of peripheral blood, taken on day 0 of AZD1222 vaccination. The receptor source for this set is an adult in good health. Each CDR3 is given with its conserved first and last residue.

cdr3_length: 14
j_call: TRBJ1-2
v_call: TRBV7-9
cdr3_aa: CASSLREAGYGYTF

cdr3_length: 13
j_call: TRBJ2-1
v_call: TRBV2
cdr3_aa: CASRLAGYNEQFF

cdr3_length: 14
j_call: TRBJ2-7
v_call: TRBV5-1
cdr3_aa: CASSLEALSYEQYF

cdr3_length: 12
j_call: TRBJ1-1
v_call: TRBV5-8
cdr3_aa: CASSLRQTPAFF

cdr3_length: 15
j_call: TRBJ1-5
v_call: TRBV2
cdr3_aa: CASSLRTDSNQPQHF

cdr3_length: 14
j_call: TRBJ1-3
v_call: TRBV6-6
cdr3_aa: CASSYTQGGNTIYF

cdr3_length: 13
j_call: TRBJ2-1
v_call: TRBV29-1
cdr3_aa: CSVGTSQDNEQFF

cdr3_length: 15
j_call: TRBJ1-1
v_call: TRBV4-3
cdr3_aa: CASSQVQGGNTEAFF

cdr3_length: 18
j_call: TRBJ2-3
v_call: TRBV2
cdr3_aa: CASSIASGGAGFTDTQYF

cdr3_length: 15
j_call: TRBJ2-1
v_call: TRBV15
cdr3_aa: CATSRVGTGNNEQFF

cdr3_length: 15
j_call: TRBJ2-5
v_call: TRBV27
cdr3_aa: CASSSLAGVGETQYF

cdr3_length: 15
j_call: TRBJ2-7
v_call: TRBV19
cdr3_aa: CASSIDRGGDYEQYF

cdr3_length: 15
j_call: TRBJ2-5
v_call: TRBV4-2
cdr3_aa: CASSQELLAEETQYF

cdr3_length: 14
j_call: TRBJ1-1
v_call: TRBV27
cdr3_aa: CASSSPTGFTEAFF

cdr3_length: 14
j_call: TRBJ1-5
v_call: TRBV2
cdr3_aa: CASNSFPSNQPQHF

cdr3_length: 13
j_call: TRBJ1-6
v_call: TRBV2
cdr3_aa: CASRTGVVSPLHF

cdr3_length: 16
j_call: TRBJ2-1
v_call: TRBV18
cdr3_aa: CASSPSGSGGLNEQFF

cdr3_length: 14
j_call: TRBJ1-1
v_call: TRBV11-2
cdr3_aa: CASSLRPGRTEAFF

cdr3_length: 14
j_call: TRBJ2-7
v_call: TRBV7-9
cdr3_aa: CASSLAPGSYEQYF

cdr3_length: 16
j_call: TRBJ2-1
v_call: TRBV19
cdr3_aa: CASSTPRDRGMDEQFF

cdr3_length: 19
j_call: TRBJ1-5
v_call: TRBV24-1
cdr3_aa: CATSDFQRTSWDRYQPQHF

cdr3_length: 12
j_call: TRBJ1-2
v_call: TRBV5-4
cdr3_aa: CASSLGGNGYTF

cdr3_length: 14
j_call: TRBJ1-1
v_call: TRBV5-1
cdr3_aa: CASSPIGVTVEAFF

cdr3_length: 12
j_call: TRBJ1-1
v_call: TRBV7-8
cdr3_aa: CASSPRTGRAFF

cdr3_length: 15
j_call: TRBJ2-3
v_call: TRBV6-2/TRBV6-3
cdr3_aa: CASSSWTGPADTQYF

cdr3_length: 15
j_call: TRBJ2-3
v_call: TRBV5-1
cdr3_aa: CASSGTGGGTDTQYF

cdr3_length: 14
j_call: TRBJ2-7
v_call: TRBV6-5
cdr3_aa: CASSYSTRTYEQYF

cdr3_length: 15
j_call: TRBJ2-7
v_call: TRBV6-5
cdr3_aa: CASSYPDRGVYEQYF

cdr3_length: 13
j_call: TRBJ2-7
v_call: TRBV6-5
cdr3_aa: CASSLGPSYEQYF

cdr3_length: 17
j_call: TRBJ1-6
v_call: TRBV7-6
cdr3_aa: CASSRNPSGTDNSPLHF

cdr3_length: 16
j_call: TRBJ2-5
v_call: TRBV11-2
cdr3_aa: CASSSRDRRLFETQYF

cdr3_length: 14
j_call: TRBJ1-4
v_call: TRBV5-4
cdr3_aa: CASSLGGTNEKLFF

cdr3_length: 11
j_call: TRBJ2-7
v_call: TRBV6-5
cdr3_aa: CASRGSYEQYF

cdr3_length: 15
j_call: TRBJ2-7
v_call: TRBV5-4
cdr3_aa: CASSLNVGASYEQYF

cdr3_length: 15
j_call: TRBJ2-1
v_call: TRBV6-5
cdr3_aa: CASSGLAGADNEQFF

cdr3_length: 13
j_call: TRBJ1-2
v_call: TRBV6-5
cdr3_aa: CASRPDGDYGYTF

cdr3_length: 15
j_call: TRBJ1-1
v_call: TRBV9
cdr3_aa: CASSAQGVLNTEAFF

cdr3_length: 15
j_call: TRBJ2-5
v_call: TRBV6-2/TRBV6-3
cdr3_aa: CASSPSLRVMETQYF

cdr3_length: 18
j_call: TRBJ2-5
v_call: TRBV27
cdr3_aa: CASSLRGRQGGERETQYF